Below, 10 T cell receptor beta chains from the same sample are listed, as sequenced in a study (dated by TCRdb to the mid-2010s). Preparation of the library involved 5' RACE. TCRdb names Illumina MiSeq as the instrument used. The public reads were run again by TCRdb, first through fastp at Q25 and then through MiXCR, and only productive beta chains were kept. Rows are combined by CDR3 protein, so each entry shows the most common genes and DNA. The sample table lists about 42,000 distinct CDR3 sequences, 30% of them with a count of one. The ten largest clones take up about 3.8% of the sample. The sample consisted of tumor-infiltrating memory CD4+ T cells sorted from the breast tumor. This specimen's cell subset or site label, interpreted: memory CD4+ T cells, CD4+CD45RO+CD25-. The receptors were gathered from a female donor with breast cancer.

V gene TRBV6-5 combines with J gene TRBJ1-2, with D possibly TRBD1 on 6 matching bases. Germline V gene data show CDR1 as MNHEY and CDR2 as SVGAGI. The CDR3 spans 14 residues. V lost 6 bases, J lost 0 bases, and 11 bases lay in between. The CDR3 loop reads CASRPDSTNYGYTF. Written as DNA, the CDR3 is TGTGCCAGCAGACCGGACAGTACTAACTATGGCTACACCTTC.

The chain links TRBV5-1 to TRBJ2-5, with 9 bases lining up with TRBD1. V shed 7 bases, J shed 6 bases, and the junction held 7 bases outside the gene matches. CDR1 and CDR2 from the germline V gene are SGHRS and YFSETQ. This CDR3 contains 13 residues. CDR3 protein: CASSRTGEKTQYF. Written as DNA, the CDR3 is TGCGCCAGCTCTAGGACAGGGGAGAAGACCCAGTACTTC.

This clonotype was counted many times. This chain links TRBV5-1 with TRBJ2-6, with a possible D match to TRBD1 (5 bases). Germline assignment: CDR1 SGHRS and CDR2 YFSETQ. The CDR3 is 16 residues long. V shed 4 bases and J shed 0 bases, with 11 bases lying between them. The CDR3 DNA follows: TGCGCCAGCAGCCTGGACACACACTCTGGGGCCAACGTCCTGACTTTC. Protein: CASSLDTHSGANVLTF.

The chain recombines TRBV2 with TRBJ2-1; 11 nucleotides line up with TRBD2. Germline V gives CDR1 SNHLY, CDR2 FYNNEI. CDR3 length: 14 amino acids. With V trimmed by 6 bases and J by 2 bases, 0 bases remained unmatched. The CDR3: CASRTSGAYNEQFF. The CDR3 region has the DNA TGTGCCAGCAGGACTAGCGGGGCCTACAATGAGCAGTTCTTC.

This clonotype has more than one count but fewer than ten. The CDR3 spells CASSLRLLANYGYTF. The CDR3 nucleotides are TGTGCCAGCAGTCTGCGACTTTTAGCTAACTATGGCTACACCTTC. The chain has TRBV6-2 or TRBV6-3 and TRBJ1-2; no clear D gene. The CDR3 is made up of 15 amino acids. The germline CDR1 and CDR2 sequences are MNHEY and SVGEGT. The V end lost 5 bases, the J end lost 0 bases, and 13 bases lay between the germline ends.

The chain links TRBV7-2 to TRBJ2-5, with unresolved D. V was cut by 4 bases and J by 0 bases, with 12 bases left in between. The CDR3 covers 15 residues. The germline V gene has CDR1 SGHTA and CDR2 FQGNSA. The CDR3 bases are TGTGCCAGCAGCTCAGCCCGCTACCACCAAGAGACCCAGTACTTC. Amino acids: CASSSARYHQETQYF.

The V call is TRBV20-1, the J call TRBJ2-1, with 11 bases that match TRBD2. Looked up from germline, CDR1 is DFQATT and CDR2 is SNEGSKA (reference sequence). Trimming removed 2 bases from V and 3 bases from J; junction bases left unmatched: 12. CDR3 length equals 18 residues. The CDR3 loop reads CSARPGPSSGGVYNEQFF. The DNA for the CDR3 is TGCAGTGCTAGACCTGGCCCTAGTAGCGGGGGGGTCTACAATGAGCAGTTCTTC.

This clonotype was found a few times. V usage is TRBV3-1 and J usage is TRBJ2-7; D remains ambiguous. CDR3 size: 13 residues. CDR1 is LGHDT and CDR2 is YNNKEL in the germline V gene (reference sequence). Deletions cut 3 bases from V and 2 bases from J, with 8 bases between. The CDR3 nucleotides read TGTGCCAGCAGCCAGAGTGTTACCTACGAGCAGTACTTC. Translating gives CASSQSVTYEQYF.

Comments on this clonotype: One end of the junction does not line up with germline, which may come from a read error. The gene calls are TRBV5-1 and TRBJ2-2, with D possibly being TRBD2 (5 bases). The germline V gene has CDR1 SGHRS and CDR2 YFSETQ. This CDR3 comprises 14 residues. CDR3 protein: CASSLGHNTGEPFF. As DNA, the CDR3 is TGCGCCAGCAGCTTAGGTCACAACACCGGGGAGCCGTTTTTT. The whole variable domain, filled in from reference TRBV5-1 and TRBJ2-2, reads KAGVTQTPRYLIKTRGQQVTLSCSPISGHRSVSWYQQTPGQGLQFLFEYFSETQRNKGNFPGRFSGRQFSNSRSEMNVSTLELGDSALYLCASSLGHNTGEPFFGEGSRLTVL.

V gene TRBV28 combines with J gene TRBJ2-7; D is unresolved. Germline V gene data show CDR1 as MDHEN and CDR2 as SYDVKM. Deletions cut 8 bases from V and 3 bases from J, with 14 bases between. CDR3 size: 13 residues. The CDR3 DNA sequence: TGTGCCAGCCTCTCCCTCAGCAACTACGAGCAGTACTTC. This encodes CASLSLSNYEQYF.